One T cell receptor (beta chain) is described in this entry. It was with 60 Vbeta and 13 Jbeta primers that the PCR ran. TCRdb's copy holds only in-frame clones and misses some; the assay was immunoSEQ multiplex PCR. The profile shows approximately 180,000 clones, around 79% of them singletons. The source of the sample is a study of cytomegalovirus exposure and HLA in healthy donors. This sequence originates from a woman in her fifties or sixties in good health and CMV-seronegative. The source material was PBMCs.

The CDR3 sequence is CASSNYPGNSYGYTF. The CDR3 region has the DNA TGTGCCAGCAGCAACTATCCCGGGAACAGCTATGGCTACACCTTC. The rearrangement links TRBV27 to TRBJ1-2; no definite D call. V was shortened by 6 bases and J by 4 bases, with 18 bases between the two germline ends. Germline V CDR1 and CDR2: MNHEY, SMNVEV (reference sequence). The length of the CDR3 is 15 residues.